The sequence of this T cell receptor beta chain was determined in a study of identical twins. Concerning this clonotype itself: The antigen is not known.

TCRdb fed the 5' RACE reads into MiXCR, producing one record per CDR3 protein. In the table there are some 900,000 distinct CDR3 sequences, roughly 12% of which are singletons. Trimming cost V 6 bases and J 9 bases, with 29 bases left between them. The CDR3 consists of 18 residues. Per germline, CDR1 MDHEN and CDR2 SYDVKM. Each donor was a healthy Caucasian. General study results and limits: Out-of-frame alpha sequences common to twins exhibited a surplus of low generation probability. Zero-insertion results could be subject to partial confounding by invariant MAIT and iNKT cells.

The same specimen was also included in a second study, on yellow fever vaccine responses in identical twins. From that study: Reportedly, twins' vaccine T cell responses looked partly convergent and partly personalized.

The rearrangement links TRBV28 to TRBJ2-2; possibly TRBD2 for D (6 bases). Sequencing used PBMCs. The source of this sequence is a woman under 30 in good health. Written as DNA, the CDR3 is TGTGCCAGCAGCCCGGGACTCTTAGCCCCCGGTAGCCACCGGGAGCTGTTTTTT. Protein sequence: CASSPGLLAPGSHRELFF.